This entry lists 30 T cell receptor beta chains sequenced from one sample in a study of shared clonotypes between healthy human individuals. Sequencing used immunoSEQ multiplex PCR; TCRdb keeps in-frame clones, though not all of them. This sample has about 1.5 million clones, with 95% to 99% found just once. Sample: naive CD4+ T cells sorted from blood. Regarding subset: CD45RA+ positively selected. The receptors come from a man under 40 in good health.

The chain couples TRBV27 to TRBJ2-1, with 11 bases fitting TRBD2. Germline V gene sequence: CDR1 MNHEY, CDR2 SMNVEV (reference sequence). V lost 6 bases to trimming and J lost 1 base; unmatched junction nucleotides: 5. This CDR3 has 16 residues. The CDR3 DNA reads as TGTGCCAGCAGGCTAGCGGGAGGACGATCCTACAATGAGCAGTTCTTC. The encoded protein is CASRLAGGRSYNEQFF.

This chain uses TRBV11-2 with TRBJ1-1; 7 nucleotides match TRBD1. CDR3 length equals 14 residues. Germline CDR1 reads SGHAT; CDR2 reads FQNNGV. After removal of 5 bases from V and 4 bases from J, the junction contained 7 bases not matched to a gene. DNA for the CDR3: TGTGCCAGCAGCCGAGGGACAGTAGCCACTGAAGCTTTCTTT. It encodes CASSRGTVATEAFF.

Turning to this clone: The same CDR3 is also encoded by other DNA sequences in this sample. The chain couples TRBV5-1 to TRBJ2-6, with D hard to call. V lost 0 bases, J lost 1 base, and 8 bases lay in between. The CDR3 is made up of 16 amino acids. CDR1 and CDR2 from the germline V gene are SGHRS and YFSETQ. This CDR3 reads CASSLVQSSGANVLTF. The DNA of the CDR3 is TGCGCCAGCAGCTTGGTACAGAGTTCTGGGGCCAACGTCCTGACTTTC. Filled out from reference TRBV5-1 and TRBJ2-6, the complete variable domain reads KAGVTQTPRYLIKTRGQQVTLSCSPISGHRSVSWYQQTPGQGLQFLFEYFSETQRNKGNFPGRFSGRQFSNSRSEMNVSTLELGDSALYLCASSLVQSSGANVLTFGAGSRLTVL.

This clone was counted a single time. The rearrangement links TRBV5-4 to TRBJ1-4, with 8 positions matching TRBD1. CDR3 length equals 16 residues. Germline loops: CDR1 SGHNT, CDR2 YYREEE (reference sequence). Trimming removed 6 bases from V and 6 bases from J; junction bases left unmatched: 13. As DNA, the CDR3 is TGTGCCAGCAACGGGCGGAGCAGGGGGCCAGATGAAAAACTGTTTTTT. Translated: CASNGRSRGPDEKLFF.

The rearrangement links TRBV6-1 to TRBJ2-6; D call uncertain. CDR3 length: 16 amino acids. Germline V lookup: CDR1 MNHNS, CDR2 SASEGT. The V end was cut by 6 bases, the J end by 0 bases, with 12 bases between. CDR3 coding DNA: TGTGCCAGCAGCGAACACATAGGCTCTGGGGCCAACGTCCTGACTTTC. It specifies CASSEHIGSGANVLTF.

In regard to this clone: Distinct nucleotide sequences in the sample also encode this CDR3. In DNA form, the CDR3 reads TGTGCCAGCAGGGGGGACAGCAATCAGCCCCAGCATTTT. This codes for CASRGDSNQPQHF. The chain is built from TRBV2 and TRBJ1-5; TRBD1 might be the D (5 bases). Germline CDR1 SNHLY, CDR2 FYNNEI. The length of the CDR3 is 13 residues. Trimming took 6 bases from V and 1 from J, leaving 7 bases between them.

Notes on this clone: The identical CDR3 is also encoded by other nucleotide sequences in the sample. J is TRBJ2-5 and V is TRBV5-1, with D uncertain. V lost 0 bases, J lost 3 bases, and 9 bases lay in between. Germline CDR1 reads SGHRS; CDR2 reads YFSETQ. The CDR3 covers 14 residues. CDR3 DNA sequence: TGCGCCAGCAGCTTGGGGCCCGCGGAAGAGACCCAGTACTTC. It specifies CASSLGPAEETQYF.

The chain recombines TRBV19 with TRBJ1-6; TRBD1 matches at 7 bases. V lost 8 bases and J lost 7; bases outside the gene matches: 5. The CDR3 length is 13 residues. CDR1 is LNHDA and CDR2 is SQIVND in the germline V gene (reference sequence). The CDR3 bases are TGTGCCAGTGCCGGGACAGCAAATTCACCCCTCCACTTT. It encodes CASAGTANSPLHF.

The rearrangement joins TRBV4-2 to TRBJ2-2, with D possibly called TRBD1 or TRBD2 (5 bases each). The V end was cut by 0 bases, the J end by 6 bases, with 26 bases between. Germline CDR1 and CDR2: LGHNA and YNFKEQ. There are 20 residues in the CDR3. The CDR3 coding sequence is TGTGCCAGCAGCCAAGATCATCGTCTCCTGAGGGGTTCGTTGTCCGGGGAGCTGTTTTTT. It specifies CASSQDHRLLRGSLSGELFF.

V usage is TRBV6-5 and J usage is TRBJ2-7; 11 bases agree with TRBD2. J lost 3 bases, V lost 6 bases, and 7 bases had no gene match. CDR3 length: 15 residues. Per the germline V gene, CDR1 is MNHEY and CDR2 is SVGAGI. The CDR3 DNA follows: TGTGCCAGCAGGCCCCGCGGGACTAGCGGCTACGAGCAGTACTTC. Its protein is CASRPRGTSGYEQYF.

The chain is built from TRBV18 and TRBJ1-5, with 7 bases aligning to TRBD1. The CDR3 covers 15 residues. CDR1 is KGHSH and CDR2 is LQKENI in the germline V gene. J lost 6 bases, V lost 3 bases, and 8 bases had no gene match. As DNA, the CDR3 is TGTGCCAGCTCACCCACAGGGGTTTCCAGTCAGCCCCAGCATTTT. As protein: CASSPTGVSSQPQHF.

The chain employs TRBV7-9 and TRBJ2-3, with D possibly TRBD2 on 6 matching bases. V gave up 0 bases and J gave up 0 bases, with 10 bases separating them. The CDR3 loop spans 16 amino acids. Germline V lookup: CDR1 SEHNR, CDR2 FQNEAQ (reference sequence). This chain's CDR3 is CASSLAHGGSTDTQYF. The CDR3 DNA reads as TGTGCCAGCAGCTTAGCGCACGGGGGAAGCACAGATACGCAGTATTTT.

V and J are TRBV30 and TRBJ1-1; D remains unclear. V lost 1 base to trimming and J lost 11 bases, with 20 bases between them. The CDR3 totals 14 residues. Germline CDR1 GTSNPN, CDR2 SVGIG (reference sequence). The CDR3 spells CAWSGYSQVRRAFF. CDR3 DNA sequence: TGTGCCTGGAGTGGGTACAGTCAAGTCCGCAGGGCTTTCTTT.

The V call is TRBV19, the J call TRBJ2-7; 11 nucleotides align to TRBD2. CDR1 and CDR2 from the germline V gene are LNHDA and SQIVND (reference sequence). The CDR3 extends over 15 amino acids. V lost 5 bases and J lost 6; bases outside the gene matches: 9. The chain's CDR3 is CASSSIAGGSSEQYF. The CDR3 nucleotides read TGTGCCAGTAGTTCGATAGCGGGAGGGTCGTCCGAGCAGTACTTC.

The chain uses TRBV14 and TRBJ2-1, with D tentatively TRBD2 (5 bases). The germline gives CDR1 SGHDN, CDR2 FVKESK. The CDR3 extends over 13 amino acids. Trimming stripped 5 bases from V and 9 bases from J, with 14 bases between. This chain's CDR3 is CASSAHGGSEQFF. Written as DNA, the CDR3 is TGTGCCAGCAGCGCGCACGGTGGGAGTGAGCAGTTCTTC.

The J gene is TRBJ2-7, the V gene TRBV28; D is uncertain. The V gene lost 6 bases and the J gene lost 1 base, with 13 bases spanning the gap. Germline V CDR1 and CDR2: MDHEN, SYDVKM. The CDR3 runs 14 residues. CDR3 region: CASRGRRPSYEQYF. CDR3 DNA sequence: TGTGCCAGCAGGGGAAGGCGACCGTCCTACGAGCAGTACTTC.

The V call is TRBV5-4, the J call TRBJ1-2, with TRBD1 as a possible D gene (6 bases). Germline loops: CDR1 SGHNT, CDR2 YYREEE (reference sequence). Trimming shortened V by 4 bases and J by 0 bases, and 10 bases separated the two germline ends. The CDR3 sequence is 14 residues long. CDR3 bases: TGTGCCAGCAGCGAAGGGGGAGCTAACTATGGCTACACCTTC. This codes for CASSEGGANYGYTF.

In the case of this clone: Other DNA sequences in this specimen translate into the identical CDR3. The chain employs TRBV10-3 and TRBJ2-7; 9 nucleotides line up with TRBD1. Germline CDR1 is ENHRY and CDR2 is SYGVKD. V dropped 6 bases and J dropped 7; count of bases not matched to a gene: 4. The CDR3 loop spans 12 amino acids. The CDR3 sequence is CAIRGQGGEQYF. The DNA of the CDR3 is TGTGCCATCAGGGGACAGGGCGGTGAGCAGTACTTC.

The CDR3 loop is CASDSSRTRYEQYF. DNA of the CDR3: TGTGCCAGCGACTCCTCGCGGACAAGATACGAGCAGTACTTC. The chain carries TRBV2 and TRBJ2-7; tentatively, D is TRBD1 (5 bases). The CDR3 consists of 14 residues. V was clipped by 8 bases and J by 4 bases, with 18 bases between them. Germline lookup yields CDR1 SNHLY and CDR2 FYNNEI.

This chain links TRBV5-1 with TRBJ2-6, with 7 bases that match TRBD1. Looked up from germline, CDR1 is SGHRS and CDR2 is YFSETQ. V lost 4 bases to trimming and J lost 0 bases; unmatched junction nucleotides: 10. The CDR3 runs to 18 residues. CDR3 residues: CASSAPRGISSGANVLTF. DNA of the CDR3: TGCGCCAGCAGCGCACCCAGGGGGATAAGCTCTGGGGCCAACGTCCTGACTTTC.

The chain joins TRBV2 to TRBJ2-7, with unresolved D. The CDR3 consists of 13 residues. Trimming cost V 4 bases and J 0 bases, with 7 bases left between them. Germline assignment: CDR1 SNHLY and CDR2 FYNNEI. The CDR3 loop is CASSGDHSYEQYF. In DNA form, the CDR3 reads TGTGCCAGCAGTGGAGACCACTCCTACGAGCAGTACTTC.

The CDR3 region has the DNA TGTGCCAGTAGGGGCAGGGTAGATTCTGGGGCCAACGTCCTGACTTTC. Its translation: CASRGRVDSGANVLTF. The J gene is TRBJ2-6, the V gene TRBV19; D possibly corresponds to TRBD1 (5 bases). Germline CDR1 LNHDA, CDR2 SQIVND (reference sequence). The CDR3 length is 16 residues. Trimming removed 6 bases from V and 1 base from J, with 13 bases in between.

The chain employs TRBV29-1 and TRBJ1-2; possibly TRBD1 for D (5 bases). Germline loops: CDR1 SQVTM, CDR2 ANQGSEA. The V end lost 6 bases, the J end lost 2 bases, and 13 bases lay between the germline ends. The CDR3 length is 13 residues. The CDR3 sequence is CSVETGGNYGYTF. The CDR3 DNA is TGCAGCGTCGAAACGGGGGGGAACTATGGCTACACCTTC.

The rearrangement links TRBV25-1 to TRBJ2-2, with 14 bases identical to TRBD2. Germline CDR1 is MGHDK and CDR2 is SYGVNS. The junction had 15 bases not matched to a gene; V was cut back by 11 bases and J by 4 bases. The CDR3 extends over 18 amino acids. The CDR3 region is CAEPGLAGAREITGELFF. CDR3 bases: TGTGCCGAGCCGGGACTAGCGGGAGCGAGGGAGATCACCGGGGAGCTGTTTTTT.

V gene TRBV5-1 combines with J gene TRBJ2-2, with 13 bases lining up with TRBD2. With 3 bases clipped from V and 2 bases from J, the junction kept 7 bases outside the gene matches. CDR1 and CDR2 (germline): SGHRS, YFSETQ. The CDR3 runs 18 residues. CDR3 sequence: CASSSGLAGPANTGELFF. In DNA, the CDR3 is TGCGCCAGCAGCTCGGGACTAGCGGGACCTGCAAACACCGGGGAGCTGTTTTTT.

This clone was counted a single time. This chain connects TRBV28 to TRBJ1-2; TRBD1 might be the D (6 bases). The ends were cut back, 10 bases at V and 8 bases at J, with 17 bases in the middle. The germline V gene has CDR1 MDHEN and CDR2 SYDVKM. The CDR3 has 12 residues. The CDR3 DNA reads TGTGCCATCAAGCAGGGGCATCGCGGCTACACCTTC. It encodes CAIKQGHRGYTF.

The chain is built from TRBV28 and TRBJ1-1, with 7 bases fitting TRBD1. The J segment lost 1 base and the V segment lost 10 bases, leaving 3 bases of the junction unmatched. This CDR3 contains 12 residues. Looked up from germline, CDR1 is MDHEN and CDR2 is SYDVKM. The DNA for the CDR3 is TGTGCCACCAACAGGGGGAACACTGAAGCTTTCTTT. Translating gives CATNRGNTEAFF.

This clone was recorded only once. The chain has TRBV25-1 and TRBJ1-5, with D possibly matching TRBD1 (6 bases). The germline V gene encodes CDR1 MGHDK and CDR2 SYGVNS. V was shortened by 5 bases and J by 2 bases, with 16 bases between the two germline ends. The CDR3 covers 16 residues. DNA of the CDR3: TGTGCCAGCAGTCCTCCGGGGGGCTTGGGCAATCAGCCCCAGCATTTT. Protein sequence: CASSPPGGLGNQPQHF.

The chain combines TRBV11-2 with TRBJ1-1, with D hard to call. From germline, CDR1 is SGHAT and CDR2 FQNNGV. Trimming took 1 base from V and 0 from J, leaving 18 bases between them. This CDR3 has 18 residues. CDR3 nucleotide sequence: TGTGCCAGCAGCTTAGCATTCTCGGGAAGCTCTATGAACACTGAAGCTTTCTTT. This translates into CASSLAFSGSSMNTEAFF.

The chain recombines TRBV5-1 with TRBJ2-1; D might be TRBD1 (5 bases). V was trimmed by 3 bases and J by 7 bases, leaving 20 bases between them. The CDR3 totals 16 residues. From germline, CDR1 is SGHRS and CDR2 YFSETQ. CDR3 amino acids: CASSSGRGPGLNEQFF. DNA of the CDR3: TGCGCCAGCAGCTCAGGAAGGGGCCCCGGATTAAATGAGCAGTTCTTC.